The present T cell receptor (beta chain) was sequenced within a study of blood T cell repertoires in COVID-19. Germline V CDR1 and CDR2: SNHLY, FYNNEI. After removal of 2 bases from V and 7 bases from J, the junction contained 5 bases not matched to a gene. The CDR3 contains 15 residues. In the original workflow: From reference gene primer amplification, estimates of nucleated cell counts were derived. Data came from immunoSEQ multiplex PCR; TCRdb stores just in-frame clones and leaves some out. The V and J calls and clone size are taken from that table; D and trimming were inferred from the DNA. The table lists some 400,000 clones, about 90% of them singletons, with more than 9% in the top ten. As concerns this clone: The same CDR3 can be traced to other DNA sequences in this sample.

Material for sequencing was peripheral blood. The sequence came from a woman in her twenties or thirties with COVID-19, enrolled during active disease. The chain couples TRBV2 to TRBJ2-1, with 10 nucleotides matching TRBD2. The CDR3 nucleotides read TGTGCCAGCAGTGAAACTAGCGGGACGGGAAATGAGCAGTTCTTC. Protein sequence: CASSETSGTGNEQFF. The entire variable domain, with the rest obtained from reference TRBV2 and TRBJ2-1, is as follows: EPEVTQTPSHQVTQMGQEVILRCVPISNHLYFYWYRQILGQKVEFLVSFYNNEISEKSEIFDDQFSVERPDGSNFTLKIRSTKLEDSAMYFCASSETSGTGNEQFFGPGTRLTVL.